Each of the 26 T cell receptor beta chains below was sequenced from the same sample in a study of technical replicates of blood from a few donors. Assay: immunoSEQ multiplex PCR; the TCRdb copy retains only in-frame clones and omits some. The data show tens of thousands of clones, roughly 98% seen once. The sample consisted of T cells isolated from PBMCs. The receptors come from a human donor in good health.

The rearrangement uses TRBV25-1 and TRBJ2-1; perhaps TRBD1 as D (5 bases). V gave up 5 bases and J gave up 5 bases, with 7 bases separating them. This CDR3 has 12 residues. Germline lookup yields CDR1 MGHDK and CDR2 SYGVNS. Here the CDR3 DNA reads TGTGCCAGCAGTTTCAGGGACAATGAGCAGTTCTTC. Protein: CASSFRDNEQFF. The variable domain in full, completed from reference TRBV25-1 and TRBJ2-1, reads EADIYQTPRYLVIGTGKKITLECSQTMGHDKMYWYQQDPGMELHLIHYSYGVNSTEKGDLSSESTVSRIRTEHFPLTLESARPSHTSQYLCASSFRDNEQFFGPGTRLTVL.

This chain connects TRBV28 to TRBJ2-5, with TRBD2 identical over 13 bases. The germline gives CDR1 MDHEN, CDR2 SYDVKM. The CDR3 has 18 amino acids. With V trimmed by 6 bases and J by 4 bases, 14 bases remained unmatched. The CDR3, as DNA: TGTGCCAGCAGCCCTAATCCTCGACTAGCGGGAGGATCAGAGACCCAGTACTTC. Its protein is CASSPNPRLAGGSETQYF. The full variable domain, rest sourced from reference TRBV28 and TRBJ2-5, is DVKVTQSSRYLVKRTGEKVFLECVQDMDHENMFWYRQDPGLGLRLIYFSYDVKMKEKGDIPEGYSVSREKKERFSLILESASTNQTSMYLCASSPNPRLAGGSETQYFGPGTRLLVL.

V gene TRBV29-1 combines with J gene TRBJ2-3, with 7 bases aligning to TRBD1. The CDR3 sequence is 11 residues long. Germline CDR1 SQVTM, CDR2 ANQGSEA. The trim removed 7 bases at V and 5 bases at J, leaving 3 bases unmatched. CDR3 in amino acids: CSDRQGDTQYF. The CDR3, as DNA: TGCAGCGACAGACAGGGAGATACGCAGTATTTT.

The chain links TRBV4-2 to TRBJ2-1, with 9 bases matching TRBD1. Germline V gives CDR1 LGHNA, CDR2 YNFKEQ. V lost 2 bases to trimming and J lost 3 bases; unmatched junction nucleotides: 8. The CDR3 extends over 17 amino acids. Here the CDR3 reads CASSQFPGTGNYNEQFF. CDR3 in DNA: TGTGCCAGCAGCCAATTCCCCGGGACAGGGAACTACAATGAGCAGTTCTTC.

The sample holds one count of this clone. The V and J genes are TRBV28 and TRBJ1-4, with TRBD1 matching 8 bases. Germline assignment: CDR1 MDHEN and CDR2 SYDVKM. The CDR3 has 14 residues. The trim removed 6 bases at V and 4 bases at J, leaving 4 bases unmatched. The CDR3 protein is CASSRQGLNEKLFF. The CDR3, as DNA: TGTGCCAGCAGCAGACAGGGGCTTAATGAAAAACTGTTTTTT.

V and J are TRBV6-1 and TRBJ1-5; D is perhaps TRBD1 (6 bases). Per germline, CDR1 MNHNS and CDR2 SASEGT. V lost 6 bases to trimming and J lost 5 bases, with 14 bases between them. There are 14 residues in the CDR3. The CDR3 DNA follows: TGTGCCAGCAGCAAACAGGGAGCCGATCAGCCCCAGCATTTT. Amino acid sequence: CASSKQGADQPQHF.

The chain carries TRBV6-1 and TRBJ1-2; 9 nucleotides match TRBD1. The CDR3 runs to 17 residues. Germline values: CDR1 MNHNS, CDR2 SASEGT. V shed 2 bases and J 4 bases; nucleotides not matched to a gene: 11. The CDR3 is CASSEWPTGTGSYGYTF. The CDR3 coding sequence is TGTGCCAGCAGTGAATGGCCAACCGGGACAGGGAGCTATGGCTACACCTTC.

This clone appeared once. The chain combines TRBV7-8 with TRBJ2-3, with 7 bases lining up with TRBD2. The germline CDR1 and CDR2 sequences are SGHVS and FQNEAQ. Losses at the gene ends were 7 bases for V and 2 bases for J; bases not matched to a gene: 12. This CDR3 has 16 amino acids. CDR3 protein: CASNPRRGLHTDTQYF. DNA of the CDR3: TGTGCCAGCAACCCGAGGCGGGGACTACACACAGATACGCAGTATTTT. The whole variable domain, filled in from reference TRBV7-8 and TRBJ2-3, reads GAGVSQSPRYKVAKRGQDVALRCDPISGHVSLFWYQQALGQGPEFLTYFQNEAQLDKSGLPSDRFFAERPEGSVSTLKIQRTQQEDSAVYLCASNPRRGLHTDTQYFGPGTRLTVL.

The count of this clone is one. The rearrangement links TRBV4-1 to TRBJ2-7; 7 bases agree with TRBD2. The CDR3 is made up of 13 amino acids. The J segment lost 4 bases and the V segment lost 4 bases, leaving 4 bases of the junction unmatched. The germline gives CDR1 MGHRA, CDR2 YSYEKL. CDR3 amino acids: CASSPRGVYEQYF. The DNA for the CDR3 is TGCGCCAGCAGCCCTCGGGGGGTTTACGAGCAGTACTTC.

The rearrangement uses TRBV7-9 and TRBJ2-7; tentatively, D is TRBD1 (5 bases). The CDR3 runs to 17 residues. V dropped 5 bases and J dropped 0 bases, with 20 bases sitting between them. Germline V gene data show CDR1 as SEHNR and CDR2 as FQNEAQ (reference sequence). CDR3 sequence reads: CASSNSESGSPSYEQYF. CDR3 nucleotides: TGTGCCAGCAGCAACAGCGAATCAGGGTCTCCCTCCTACGAGCAGTACTTC.

The chain has TRBV27 and TRBJ1-1; tentatively, D is TRBD1 (5 bases). Looked up from germline, CDR1 is MNHEY and CDR2 is SMNVEV (reference sequence). The germline V and J ends were trimmed by 0 bases and 8 bases, with 10 bases remaining between them. The CDR3 has 13 amino acids. The CDR3 loop is CASSLSARTEAFF. DNA of the CDR3: TGTGCCAGCAGTTTATCGGCCAGGACAGAAGCTTTCTTT.

The V and J genes are TRBV4-2 and TRBJ2-1, with TRBD2 matching over 7 bases. The V and J ends lost 1 base and 1 base, in that order; junction bases with no gene match: 7. This CDR3 has 17 amino acids. Germline V gives CDR1 LGHNA, CDR2 YNFKEQ. The CDR3 is CASSQGPRRESYNEQFF. CDR3 coding DNA: TGTGCCAGCAGCCAAGGGCCTCGGCGGGAGTCCTACAATGAGCAGTTCTTC.

The chain carries TRBV9 and TRBJ2-5; D gene uncertain. The CDR3 sequence is 13 residues long. Germline V lookup: CDR1 SGDLS, CDR2 YYNGEE. V dropped 1 base and J dropped 1 base, with 5 bases sitting between them. CDR3 nucleotides: TGTGCCAGCAGCGTATCCAGCCAAGAGACCCAGTACTTC. Translating it yields CASSVSSQETQYF.

The V gene is TRBV27, the J gene TRBJ2-3, with D possibly being TRBD2 (6 bases). The CDR3 length is 15 residues. The V and J ends lost 3 bases and 0 bases respectively, with 10 bases between them. Germline V CDR1 and CDR2: MNHEY, SMNVEV (reference sequence). CDR3 in DNA: TGTGCCAGCAGTTTCGGGGGAGCAAGCACAGATACGCAGTATTTT. It yields the protein CASSFGGASTDTQYF.

This chain's CDR3 is CASSSSREQFF. The CDR3 DNA follows: TGTGCCAGCAGTTCCTCGAGGGAGCAGTTCTTC. J is TRBJ2-1 and V is TRBV27; the D is unclear. V lost 4 bases, J lost 10 bases, and 8 bases lay in between. Germline loops: CDR1 MNHEY, CDR2 SMNVEV (reference sequence). There are 11 residues in the CDR3.

The chain couples TRBV19 to TRBJ2-3; maybe TRBD2 (5 bases). V was cut by 6 bases and J by 0 bases, with 7 bases left in between. Germline-derived CDR1 and CDR2 are LNHDA and SQIVND (reference sequence). The CDR3 is 13 residues long. As DNA, the CDR3 is TGTGCCAGTAGCGGACTCAGCACAGATACGCAGTATTTT. This translates into CASSGLSTDTQYF.

The chain is built from TRBV6-5 and TRBJ1-5; weak D call: TRBD1 (6 bases). This CDR3 is built from 14 residues. Germline-derived CDR1 and CDR2 are MNHEY and SVGAGI. V was cut by 5 bases and J by 4 bases, with 12 bases left in between. CDR3 loop: CASSTVGANQPQHF. The CDR3 nucleotides are TGTGCCAGCAGTACGGTGGGGGCAAATCAGCCCCAGCATTTT.

The chain recombines TRBV5-1 with TRBJ1-1; 7 positions match TRBD1. This CDR3 is built from 16 residues. Germline V CDR1 and CDR2: SGHRS, YFSETQ. The junction had 22 bases not matched to a gene; V was cut back by 4 bases and J by 13 bases. CDR3 region: CASSPSPTGSYRQGFF. For the CDR3, the DNA is TGCGCCAGCAGCCCCTCCCCGACAGGGTCTTATCGGCAAGGTTTCTTT.

The chain is built from TRBV7-6 and TRBJ1-2, with 7 bases identical to TRBD1. CDR1 is SGHVS and CDR2 is FNYEAQ in the germline V gene. The CDR3 is 17 amino acids. V lost 1 base and J lost 4; bases outside the gene matches: 12. Written as DNA, the CDR3 is TGTGCCAGCAGCTTAGAAAACGGACAGGATTTGATCTATGGCTACACCTTC. Translation gives CASSLENGQDLIYGYTF.

The chain has TRBV7-9 and TRBJ1-2, with D maybe TRBD1 (5 bases). Trimming shortened V by 10 bases and J by 3 bases, and 18 bases separated the two germline ends. Germline CDR1 and CDR2: SEHNR and FQNEAQ (reference sequence). CDR3 length equals 14 residues. CDR3 nucleotide sequence: TGTGCCATCACCGGGACTGCGCTTGACTATGGCTACACCTTC. It codes for CAITGTALDYGYTF.

CDR3 sequence: CASSGQGREQYF. The CDR3 DNA is TGCGCCAGCAGCGGACAGGGTAGGGAGCAGTACTTC. The chain joins TRBV4-1 to TRBJ2-5, with 8 bases aligning to TRBD1. The CDR3 is 12 residues long. Germline V gene sequence: CDR1 MGHRA, CDR2 YSYEKL. V lost 5 bases to trimming and J lost 11 bases; unmatched junction nucleotides: 7.

The chain links TRBV7-9 to TRBJ1-1, with D possibly matching TRBD1 (6 bases). V lost 5 bases and J lost 1, with 14 bases in between. Germline CDR1 and CDR2: SEHNR and FQNEAQ (reference sequence). The length of the CDR3 is 15 residues. CDR3 sequence: CASSRGQKTNTEAFF. CDR3 nucleotides: TGTGCCAGCAGCCGTGGACAGAAAACGAACACTGAAGCTTTCTTT.

This clone has just one count. V and J are TRBV5-1 and TRBJ1-3; D gene ambiguous. This CDR3 has 12 amino acids. Germline V gives CDR1 SGHRS, CDR2 YFSETQ. Trimming shortened V by 7 bases and J by 1 base, and 6 bases separated the two germline ends. CDR3 DNA: TGCGCCAGCTCCGTGTCTGGAAACACCATATATTTT. It codes for CASSVSGNTIYF.

This sequence joins TRBV5-6 and TRBJ1-5; D gene uncertain. The CDR3 loop spans 15 amino acids. Per the germline V gene, CDR1 is SGHDT and CDR2 is YYEEEE. Between the trimmed V and J ends, which lost 2 bases and 0 bases, there was a span of 9 bases. The DNA of the CDR3 is TGTGCCAGCAGCTTTGGAGTTCCTAGCAATCAGCCCCAGCATTTT. It is translated as CASSFGVPSNQPQHF.

V usage is TRBV5-1 and J usage is TRBJ2-7; 11 bases line up with TRBD2. Per germline, CDR1 SGHRS and CDR2 YFSETQ. The CDR3 has 16 amino acids. Unmatched junction bases numbered 9, after V lost 3 bases and J lost 4 bases. CDR3 sequence reads: CASSYGTSGIHYEQYF. DNA for the CDR3: TGCGCCAGCAGCTACGGGACTAGCGGAATACATTACGAGCAGTACTTC.

The rearrangement uses TRBV7-6 and TRBJ1-1, with D possibly TRBD1 on 6 matching bases. The CDR3 has 14 residues. Trimming pared 2 bases from V and 5 bases from J, leaving 12 bases between. The germline CDR1 and CDR2 sequences are SGHVS and FNYEAQ. The CDR3 DNA reads TGTGCCAGCAGCTTAACAGGGTCAAGAACTGAAGCTTTCTTT. Its translation is CASSLTGSRTEAFF.